This T cell receptor beta chain was retrieved from a study of T-cell memory formation after mild COVID-19. Overall study findings and caveats: Clones contracting over day 15 to 85 were CD4/CD8 balanced, with later expanders leaning CD4+.

The table lists this clonotype with a few counts. The antigen remains undetermined. Trimming at V came to 8 bases and at J to 0 bases, leaving 4 bases not matched to a gene. Looked up from germline, CDR1 is ENHRY and CDR2 is SYGVKD. The CDR3 extends over 14 amino acids. Constant-segment primers were used for 5'RACE, and the resulting TCR alpha and TCR beta cDNA libraries carried sample barcodes and UMIs. TCRdb reprocessed the 5' RACE reads with MiXCR, giving one entry per CDR3 protein. The repertoire includes 40,000 to 60,000 distinct CDR3 sequences, roughly a quarter of them detected once, and roughly two fifths sits in the top ten.

The rearrangement joins TRBV10-3 to TRBJ1-3; 7 bases are a match to TRBD1. Sequencing was carried out using PBMCs or a T cell subset sorted from them (not recorded which). The receptor's source is a man aged 18 to 29 who had mild COVID-19 (a few samples of this study predate the infection). Cell type and time point are not known. CDR3 loop: CAIGDSGSGNTIYF. The DNA for the CDR3 is TGTGCCATCGGGGACAGTGGCTCTGGAAACACCATATATTTT.